This T cell receptor (beta chain) was sequenced in a study of T cells in Graves' hyperthyroidism and ophthalmopathy. Template material for amplifying TCR beta CDR3 regions consisted of RNA transcripts. HTBI primers were employed in a first-round RT-PCR of the TCR CDR3. TCRdb ran MiXCR on the multiplex PCR reads and lists one entry per CDR3 protein. The repertoire consists of fewer than 450,000 distinct CDR3 sequences, with roughly 15% occurring once and the leading ten covering approximately 30%. This CDR3 contains 14 residues. V lost 0 bases, J lost 4 bases, and 10 bases lay in between. The V gene's germline CDR1 is SGDLS and CDR2 YYNGEE. In this sample, this clonotype turned up many times.

The receptor comes from a woman aged 30 to 39 with Graves' hyperthyroidism that later progressed to Graves' ophthalmopathy. The sequencing input was blood. This chain links TRBV9 with TRBJ1-1; a weak D match, TRBD1 (5 bases). CDR3 nucleotides: TGTGCCAGCAGCGTAGATGGGGGTAGCACTGAAGCTTTCTTT. Translated, it gives CASSVDGGSTEAFF.